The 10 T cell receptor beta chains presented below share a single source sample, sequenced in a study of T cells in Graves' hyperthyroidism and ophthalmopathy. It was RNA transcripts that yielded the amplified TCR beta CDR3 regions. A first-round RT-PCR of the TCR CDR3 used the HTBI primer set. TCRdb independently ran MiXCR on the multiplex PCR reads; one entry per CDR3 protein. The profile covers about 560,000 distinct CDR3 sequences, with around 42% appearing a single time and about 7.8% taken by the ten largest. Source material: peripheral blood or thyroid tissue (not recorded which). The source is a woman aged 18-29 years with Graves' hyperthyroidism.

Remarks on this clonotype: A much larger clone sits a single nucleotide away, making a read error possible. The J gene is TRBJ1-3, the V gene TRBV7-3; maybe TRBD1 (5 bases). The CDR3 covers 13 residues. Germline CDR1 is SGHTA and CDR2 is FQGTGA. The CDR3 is CASSPSGGNTTYF. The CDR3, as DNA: TGTGCCAGCAGCCCCAGCGGGGGAAACACCACATATTTT.

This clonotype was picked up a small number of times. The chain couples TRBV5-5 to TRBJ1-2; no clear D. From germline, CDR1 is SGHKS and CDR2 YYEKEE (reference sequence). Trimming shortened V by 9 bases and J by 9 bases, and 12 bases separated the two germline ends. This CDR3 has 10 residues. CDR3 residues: CATRGRSYTF. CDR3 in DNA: TGTGCCACCCGTGGTCGGAGCTACACCTTC.

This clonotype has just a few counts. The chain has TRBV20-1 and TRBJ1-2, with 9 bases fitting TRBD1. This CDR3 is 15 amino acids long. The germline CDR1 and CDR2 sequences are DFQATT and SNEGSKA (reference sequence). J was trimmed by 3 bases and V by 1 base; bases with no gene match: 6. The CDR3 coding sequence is TGCAGTGCTAGAGTGTGGGGACAGGGTTACTATGGCTACACCTTC. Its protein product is CSARVWGQGYYGYTF.

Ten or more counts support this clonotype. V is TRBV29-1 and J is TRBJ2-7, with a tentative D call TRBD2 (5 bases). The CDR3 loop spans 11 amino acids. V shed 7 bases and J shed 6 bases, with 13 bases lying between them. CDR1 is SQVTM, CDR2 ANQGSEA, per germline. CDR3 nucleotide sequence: TGCAGCGCCGAGGGTATTGGCGAGCAGTACTTC. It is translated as CSAEGIGEQYF.

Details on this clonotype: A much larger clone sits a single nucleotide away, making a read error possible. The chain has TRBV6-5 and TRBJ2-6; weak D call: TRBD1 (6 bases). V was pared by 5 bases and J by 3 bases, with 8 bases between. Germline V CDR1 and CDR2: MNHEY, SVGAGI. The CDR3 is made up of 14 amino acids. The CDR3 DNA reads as TGTGCCAGCAGTGGGGGCGGTGGGGCCAACGTCCTGACTTTC. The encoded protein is CASSGGGGANVLTF.

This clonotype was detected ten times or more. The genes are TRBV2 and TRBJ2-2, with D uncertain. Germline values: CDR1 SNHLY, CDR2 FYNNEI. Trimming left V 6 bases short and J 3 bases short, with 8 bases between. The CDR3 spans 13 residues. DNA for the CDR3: TGTGCCAGCAGGGAGAGGTACACCGGGGAGCTGTTTTTT. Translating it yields CASRERYTGELFF.

Here the CDR3 DNA reads TGCAGCGCGGGGACGGGCTACGGCTACACCTTC. It encodes CSAGTGYGYTF. V gene TRBV29-1 combines with J gene TRBJ1-2, with D perhaps TRBD1 (5 bases). The CDR3 consists of 11 residues. Germline CDR1 is SQVTM and CDR2 is ANQGSEA. With 7 bases removed from V and 8 bases from J, the gap between germline ends came to 14 bases.

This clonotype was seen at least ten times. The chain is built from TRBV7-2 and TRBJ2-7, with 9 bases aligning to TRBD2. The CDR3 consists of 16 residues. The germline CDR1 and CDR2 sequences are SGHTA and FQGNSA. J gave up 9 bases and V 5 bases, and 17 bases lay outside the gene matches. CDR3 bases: TGTGCCAGCAGCCAAAGCGGCGTTAGCGGGAGTAGGGCGCAGTACTTC. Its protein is CASSQSGVSGSRAQYF.

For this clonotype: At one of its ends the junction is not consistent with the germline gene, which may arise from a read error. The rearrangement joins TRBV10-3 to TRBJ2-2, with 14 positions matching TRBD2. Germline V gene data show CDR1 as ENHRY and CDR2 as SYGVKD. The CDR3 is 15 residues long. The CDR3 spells CAISAGLAGENEQFF. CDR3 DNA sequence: TGTGCCATCAGTGCGGGACTAGCGGGAGAGAATGAGCAGTTTTTT.

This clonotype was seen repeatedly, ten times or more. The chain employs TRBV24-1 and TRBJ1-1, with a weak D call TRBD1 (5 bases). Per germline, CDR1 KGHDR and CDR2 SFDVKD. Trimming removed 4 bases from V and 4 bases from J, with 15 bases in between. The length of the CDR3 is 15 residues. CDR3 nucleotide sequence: TGTGCCACCAGTGACGCCACCGGGGGAATCACTGAAGCTTTCTTT. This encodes CATSDATGGITEAFF.